Below, 21 T cell receptor beta chains from the same sample are listed, as sequenced in a study of blood T cells in healthy people across ages. The second PCR ran about 6 to 11 cycles with a sample-barcoded 5' primer and J-beta primers. TCRdb analysed the 5' RACE reads with MiXCR anew, one entry per CDR3 protein. The sample consists of about 1.6 million distinct CDR3 sequences, 34% of them appearing once. The source material was blood. The receptor set was obtained from a woman between 25 and 40 years old in good health.

The chain joins TRBV12-3 or TRBV12-4 to TRBJ2-3; 9 nucleotides match TRBD1. The ends lost 6 bases at V and 6 bases at J; junction bases unmatched: 10. The CDR3 is made up of 15 amino acids. The CDR3 loop reads CASRQDRGSADTQYF. CDR3 nucleotide sequence: TGTGCCAGCAGGCAGGACAGGGGAAGTGCGGATACGCAGTATTTT.

This chain uses TRBV27 with TRBJ2-4; perhaps TRBD1 as D (5 bases). Germline V gene data show CDR1 as MNHEY and CDR2 as SMNVEV (reference sequence). Trimming removed 7 bases from V and 4 bases from J, with 17 bases in between. The length of the CDR3 is 15 residues. CDR3 region: CASTPRSQGKNIQYF. The CDR3 DNA sequence: TGTGCCAGCACTCCCCGGTCGCAGGGTAAAAACATTCAGTACTTC.

This clonotype has a handful of counts. The chain couples TRBV12-5 to TRBJ2-5, with 13 bases that match TRBD2. The CDR3 spans 16 residues. J lost 1 base, V lost 6 bases, and 5 bases had no gene match. From germline, CDR1 is LGHNT and CDR2 FRNRAP. CDR3: CASGPGLAGSQETQYF. DNA for the CDR3: TGTGCTAGTGGCCCGGGACTAGCGGGGAGCCAAGAGACCCAGTACTTC.

The J gene is TRBJ1-5, the V gene TRBV12-3 or TRBV12-4, with a tentative D call TRBD1 (5 bases). The V and J ends lost 2 bases and 2 bases respectively, with 13 bases between them. The CDR3 is 16 amino acids. CDR3 sequence: CASSLNRGWGNQPQHF. In nucleotides, the CDR3 is TGTGCCAGCAGTTTAAATAGGGGTTGGGGCAATCAGCCCCAGCATTTT.

This clonotype was recorded a few times. The CDR3 protein is CASSQVLRDTQYF. The CDR3 DNA reads TGCGCCAGCAGCCAAGTCCTGAGAGATACGCAGTATTTT. The chain joins TRBV4-1 to TRBJ2-3; the D is unclear. V was pared by 1 base and J by 5 bases, with 7 bases between. The CDR3 is 13 amino acids. Germline V gene sequence: CDR1 MGHRA, CDR2 YSYEKL.

The chain employs TRBV20-1 and TRBJ2-3; TRBD2 is a possible D gene (5 bases). Germline V gene lookup returns CDR1 DFQATT and CDR2 SNEGSKA (reference sequence). The germline V and J ends were trimmed by 3 bases and 1 base, with 23 bases remaining between them. The CDR3 has 18 amino acids. CDR3 coding DNA: TGCAGTGCTAGTCTAGGTTTAGGAAACCTAGCTGGCACAGATACGCAGTATTTT. Protein sequence: CSASLGLGNLAGTDTQYF.

The chain employs TRBV18 and TRBJ2-4; perhaps D is TRBD1 or TRBD2 (6 bases each). The CDR3 consists of 14 residues. V was pared by 3 bases and J by 7 bases, with 13 bases between. Germline V gene sequence: CDR1 KGHSH, CDR2 LQKENI. The CDR3 spells CASSPPRGVNIQYF. CDR3 DNA: TGTGCCAGCTCACCCCCAAGGGGGGTCAACATTCAGTACTTC.

The CDR3 DNA reads as TGTGCCAGCAGTGGCCCTAGCGGGAAAGTTGGAGAGACCCAGTACTTC. This encodes CASSGPSGKVGETQYF. The chain couples TRBV28 to TRBJ2-5; 9 bases match TRBD2. V shed 5 bases, J shed 4 bases, and the junction held 11 bases outside the gene matches. CDR1 MDHEN and CDR2 SYDVKM come from the germline V gene. The CDR3 length is 16 residues.

This clonotype was counted a few times. This chain joins TRBV20-1 and TRBJ1-5; D may be TRBD1 (6 bases). This CDR3 is 15 amino acids long. V was shortened by 6 bases and J by 4 bases, with 19 bases between the two germline ends. In germline, CDR1 is DFQATT, CDR2 SNEGSKA (reference sequence). CDR3: CSAPPSGTLNQPQHF. CDR3 sequence (DNA): TGCAGTGCCCCCCCATCCGGGACACTTAATCAGCCCCAGCATTTT.

This clonotype has a single count. V and J are TRBV7-3 and TRBJ2-1; weak D call: TRBD1 (6 bases). Germline V CDR1 and CDR2: SGHTA, FQGTGA. The germline V and J ends were trimmed by 5 bases and 6 bases, with 14 bases remaining between them. The CDR3 contains 14 residues. CDR3 protein: CASSPMGAVNEQFF. The CDR3 region has the DNA TGTGCCAGCAGCCCAATGGGGGCGGTCAATGAGCAGTTCTTC.

The rearrangement links TRBV10-3 to TRBJ2-7; the match to TRBD2 covers 15 bases. J was trimmed by 10 bases and V by 5 bases; bases with no gene match: 15. The CDR3 sequence is 17 residues long. The germline gives CDR1 ENHRY, CDR2 SYGVKD. The CDR3: CAISPYWTSGGEEIQYF. CDR3 DNA: TGTGCCATCAGTCCTTACTGGACTAGCGGGGGGGAAGAGATCCAGTACTTC.

CDR3 sequence: CASSLGIGPFGYTF. The DNA for the CDR3 is TGTGCCAGCAGCTTAGGTATCGGACCGTTTGGCTACACCTTC. The chain is built from TRBV11-2 and TRBJ1-2, with D hard to call. Per germline, CDR1 SGHAT and CDR2 FQNNGV. The CDR3 has 14 residues. Trimming left V 1 base short and J 7 bases short, with 13 bases between.

This clonotype was seen ten or more times. V is TRBV24-1 and J is TRBJ2-1; 11 bases fit TRBD2. Trimming removed 4 bases from V and 4 bases from J; junction bases left unmatched: 2. There are 15 residues in the CDR3. The germline V gene has CDR1 KGHDR and CDR2 SFDVKD. The CDR3 is CATSEGTSGYNEQFF. CDR3 DNA: TGTGCCACCAGTGAGGGGACTAGCGGTTACAATGAGCAGTTCTTC.

This clonotype was observed a few times. The V call is TRBV28, the J call TRBJ2-1, with TRBD2 identical over 9 bases. With 2 bases clipped from V and 4 bases from J, the junction kept 9 bases outside the gene matches. The germline V gene has CDR1 MDHEN and CDR2 SYDVKM. The CDR3 runs 17 residues. CDR3 in amino acids: CASSLNPAGGGYNEQFF. The DNA of the CDR3 is TGTGCCAGCAGTTTAAACCCAGCGGGAGGAGGATACAATGAGCAGTTCTTC.

The J gene is TRBJ2-5, the V gene TRBV5-6, with a possible D match to TRBD2 (6 bases). Trimming left V 2 bases short and J 5 bases short, with 13 bases between. The germline CDR1 and CDR2 sequences are SGHDT and YYEEEE. CDR3 size: 14 residues. The CDR3 is CASSFTSTSETQYF. DNA for the CDR3: TGTGCCAGCAGCTTTACTAGCACCTCGGAGACCCAGTACTTC.

This clonotype was counted only a few times. This rearrangement joins TRBV7-6 to TRBJ2-5; D is perhaps TRBD1 (5 bases). Germline loops: CDR1 SGHVS, CDR2 FNYEAQ. The CDR3 is 15 residues long. V lost 5 bases to trimming and J lost 11 bases, with 24 bases between them. The CDR3 spells CASSPAYEGVYEQYF. The CDR3 DNA is TGTGCCAGCAGCCCCGCCTATGAAGGGGTGTATGAGCAGTACTTC.

The genes are TRBV10-3 and TRBJ1-2; no clear D gene. V lost 4 bases and J lost 0, with 12 bases in between. Germline CDR1 and CDR2: ENHRY and SYGVKD. The CDR3 covers 15 residues. CDR3 in DNA: TGTGCCATCAGTGCTGACGCTCACTCTAACTATGGCTACACCTTC. It is translated as CAISADAHSNYGYTF.

This clonotype has only a few counts. The genes are TRBV27 and TRBJ2-3; D remains unclear. CDR1 is MNHEY and CDR2 is SMNVEV in the germline V gene (reference sequence). The V end lost 6 bases, the J end lost 2 bases, and 15 bases lay between the germline ends. The CDR3 has 15 residues. CDR3 nucleotide sequence: TGTGCCAGCAGGGGCAGCCCCCCTTTCACAGATACGCAGTATTTT. This encodes CASRGSPPFTDTQYF.

This clonotype was counted a few times. The CDR3 spells CASSWGGNYNEQFF. CDR3 DNA: TGTGCCAGCAGTTGGGGGGGTAATTACAATGAGCAGTTCTTC. V and J are TRBV6-2 or TRBV6-3 and TRBJ2-1; the match to TRBD2 covers 7 bases. Per the germline V gene, CDR1 is MNHEY and CDR2 is SVGEGT. The CDR3 has 14 residues. V lost 4 bases, J lost 4 bases, and 4 bases stayed unmatched.

This sequence joins TRBV6-1 and TRBJ2-3, with D possibly being TRBD2 (6 bases). This CDR3 has 16 residues. Germline CDR1 reads MNHNS; CDR2 reads SASEGT. The germline V and J ends were trimmed by 7 bases and 3 bases, with 20 bases remaining between them. The DNA of the CDR3 is TGTGCCAGCACCTTGAAAACTAACCGGGAGACAGATACGCAGTATTTT. Its translation: CASTLKTNRETDTQYF.

The chain couples TRBV4-2 to TRBJ2-2, with unresolved D. The germline V gene has CDR1 LGHNA and CDR2 YNFKEQ. The CDR3 extends over 15 amino acids. The V end was cut by 0 bases, the J end by 6 bases, with 11 bases between. CDR3 sequence reads: CASSQEVGSSGELFF. The CDR3 DNA sequence: TGTGCCAGCAGCCAAGAGGTTGGGTCTTCCGGGGAGCTGTTTTTT.